Only a few counts were recorded for the clone carrying this T cell receptor beta chain. Repertoires were generated with immunoSEQ multiplex PCR, while TCRdb's copy carries only in-frame clones and drops some. The data show hundreds of thousands of clones, about nine tenths seen once. The source of the sample is a study of blood T cell repertoires in COVID-19. The wider study: Material from acute and convalescent COVID-19 was sourced from the United States, Italy and Spain. PBMCs, B-cell-depleted T cells, or T cells were the source of the cDNA or gDNA that made up the material.

There are 16 residues in the CDR3. Unmatched junction bases numbered 7, after V lost 4 bases and J lost 0 bases. Germline-derived CDR1 and CDR2 are SGHVS and FNYEAQ. One Seattle source followed patients from active infection through their disease course. The chain uses TRBV7-6 and TRBJ1-1, with 8 bases that match TRBD1. Source material: peripheral blood. The TCR originated in a woman aged 50 to 60 with COVID-19, enrolled during active disease. CDR3 residues: CASSSDRGGMNTEAFF. For the CDR3, the DNA is TGTGCCAGCAGCTCCGACAGGGGAGGGATGAACACTGAAGCTTTCTTT.